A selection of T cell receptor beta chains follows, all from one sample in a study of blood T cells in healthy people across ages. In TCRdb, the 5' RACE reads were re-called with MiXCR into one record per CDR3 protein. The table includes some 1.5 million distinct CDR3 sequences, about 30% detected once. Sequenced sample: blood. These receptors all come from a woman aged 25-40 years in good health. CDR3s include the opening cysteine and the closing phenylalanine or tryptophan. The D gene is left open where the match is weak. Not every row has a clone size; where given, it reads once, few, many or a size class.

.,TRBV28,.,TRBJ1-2,CASNNKHAGDYGYTF,TGTGCCAGCAACAACAAGCATGCGGGCGACTATGGCTACACCTTC
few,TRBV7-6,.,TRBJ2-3,CASSATPSTDTQYF,TGTGCCAGCAGCGCTACCCCTAGCACAGATACGCAGTATTTT
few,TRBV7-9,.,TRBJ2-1,CASSLVVGASYNEQFF,TGTGCCAGCAGCTTAGTCGTGGGGGCATCCTACAATGAGCAGTTCTTC
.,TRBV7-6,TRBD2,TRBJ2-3,CASSLLRGGNTQYF,TGTGCCAGCAGCTTATTGCGGGGGGGTAATACGCAGTATTTT
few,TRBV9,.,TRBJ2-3,CASSVGWLSDTQYF,TGTGCCAGCAGCGTCGGGTGGTTAAGCGATACGCAGTATTTT
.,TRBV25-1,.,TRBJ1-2,CASSESGGLFGYTF,TGTGCCAGCAGTGAATCGGGAGGGTTGTTTGGCTACACCTTC
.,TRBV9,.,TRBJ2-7,CASSVGLAEDGYEQYF,TGTGCCAGCAGCGTAGGGCTGGCAGAGGACGGCTACGAGCAGTACTTC
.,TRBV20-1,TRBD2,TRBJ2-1,CSATKPETSAVNEQFF,TGCAGTGCTACCAAACCAGAGACTAGCGCGGTCAATGAGCAGTTCTTC
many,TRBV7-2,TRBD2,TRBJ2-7,CASSRTGGLAYEQYF,TGTGCCAGCAGCCGTACGGGGGGACTAGCCTACGAGCAGTACTTC
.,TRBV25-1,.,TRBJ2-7,CASSVGSSSFLDEQYF,TGTGCCAGCAGTGTCGGATCTAGCTCCTTTTTGGACGAGCAGTACTTC
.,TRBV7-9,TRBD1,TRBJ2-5,CASSGHRGGETQYF,TGTGCCAGCAGCGGACACAGGGGCGGGGAGACCCAGTACTTC
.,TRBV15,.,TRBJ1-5,CATSRDISRPQHF,TGTGCCACCAGCAGAGACATCTCGCGGCCCCAGCATTTT
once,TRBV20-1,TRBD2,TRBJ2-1,CSARAGGETQFF,TGCAGTGCTAGAGCGGGAGGAGAGACCCAGTTCTTC
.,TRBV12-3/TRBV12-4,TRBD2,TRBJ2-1,CASSPREGGSYNEQFF,TGTGCCAGCAGCCCCAGGGAGGGAGGATCCTACAATGAGCAGTTCTTC
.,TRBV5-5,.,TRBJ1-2,CASIPMGGESYGYTF,TGTGCCAGCATCCCTATGGGGGGAGAAAGCTATGGCTACACCTTC
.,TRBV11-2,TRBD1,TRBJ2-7,CASSGDRLSSYEQYF,TGTGCCAGCAGCGGGGACAGGCTTAGCTCCTACGAGCAGTACTTC
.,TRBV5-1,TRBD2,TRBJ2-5,CASSLDSGGQETQYF,TGCGCCAGCAGCTTGGATAGCGGGGGACAAGAGACCCAGTACTTC
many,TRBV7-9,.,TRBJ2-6,CASSAFRSPGANVLTF,TGTGCCAGCAGCGCGTTCAGAAGTCCCGGGGCCAACGTCCTGACTTTC
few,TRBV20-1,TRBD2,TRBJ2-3,CSARDSNPGGSDTQYF,TGCAGTGCTAGAGATTCCAATCCGGGAGGGTCAGATACGCAGTATTTT
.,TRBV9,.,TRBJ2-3,CASSVVITDGTQYF,TGTGCCAGCAGCGTAGTAATAACAGATGGTACGCAGTATTTT
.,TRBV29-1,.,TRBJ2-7,CSVPTESSYEQYF,TGCAGCGTTCCGACTGAGAGCTCCTACGAGCAGTACTTC
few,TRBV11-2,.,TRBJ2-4,CASSLFGGAQNIQYF,TGTGCCAGCAGCTTATTTGGGGGGGCGCAGAACATTCAGTACTTC
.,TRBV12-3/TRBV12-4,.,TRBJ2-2,CASSSAGDTGELFF,TGTGCCAGCAGTTCCGCAGGAGACACCGGGGAGCTGTTTTTT
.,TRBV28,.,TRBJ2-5,CASSQNRAPVRTQYF,TGTGCCAGCAGCCAAAACCGGGCCCCCGTCCGGACCCAGTACTTC
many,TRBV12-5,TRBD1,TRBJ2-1,CASGTDRASSYNEQFF,TGTGCTAGTGGCACAGACAGGGCAAGCTCCTACAATGAGCAGTTCTTC